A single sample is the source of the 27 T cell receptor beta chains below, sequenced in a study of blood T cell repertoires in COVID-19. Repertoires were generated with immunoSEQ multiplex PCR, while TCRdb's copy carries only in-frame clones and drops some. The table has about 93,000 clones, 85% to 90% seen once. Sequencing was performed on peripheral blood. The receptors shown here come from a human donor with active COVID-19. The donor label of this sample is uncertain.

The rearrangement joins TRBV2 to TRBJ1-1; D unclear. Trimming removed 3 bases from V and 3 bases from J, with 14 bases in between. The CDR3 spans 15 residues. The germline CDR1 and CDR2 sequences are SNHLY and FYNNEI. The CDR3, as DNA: TGTGCCAGCAGTGAGGCCCGAACGAGGGACACTGAAGCTTTCTTT. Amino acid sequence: CASSEARTRDTEAFF.

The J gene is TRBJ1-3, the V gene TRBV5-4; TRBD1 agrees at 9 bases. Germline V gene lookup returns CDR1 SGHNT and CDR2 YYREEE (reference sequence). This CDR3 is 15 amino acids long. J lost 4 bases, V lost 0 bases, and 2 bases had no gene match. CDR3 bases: TGTGCCAGCAGCTTGGACAGGGGGCTAGGAAACACCATATATTTT. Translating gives CASSLDRGLGNTIYF.

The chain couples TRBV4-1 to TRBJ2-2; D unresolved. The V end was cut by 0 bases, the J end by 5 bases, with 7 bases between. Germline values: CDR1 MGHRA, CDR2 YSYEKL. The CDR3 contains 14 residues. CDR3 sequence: CASSQEEQTGELFF. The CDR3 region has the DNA TGCGCCAGCAGCCAAGAAGAGCAAACCGGGGAGCTGTTTTTT.

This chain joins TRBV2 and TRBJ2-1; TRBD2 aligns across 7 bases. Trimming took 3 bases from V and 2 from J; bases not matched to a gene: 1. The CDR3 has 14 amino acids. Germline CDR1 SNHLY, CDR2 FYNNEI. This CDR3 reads CASSDGLAYNEQFF. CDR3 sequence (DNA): TGTGCCAGCAGTGATGGACTAGCCTACAATGAGCAGTTCTTC.

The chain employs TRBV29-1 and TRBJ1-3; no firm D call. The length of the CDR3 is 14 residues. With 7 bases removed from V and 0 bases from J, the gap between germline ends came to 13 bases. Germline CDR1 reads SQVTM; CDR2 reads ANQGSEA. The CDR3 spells CSAGLSSSGNTIYF. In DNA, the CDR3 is TGCAGCGCCGGACTGTCGAGCTCTGGAAACACCATATATTTT.

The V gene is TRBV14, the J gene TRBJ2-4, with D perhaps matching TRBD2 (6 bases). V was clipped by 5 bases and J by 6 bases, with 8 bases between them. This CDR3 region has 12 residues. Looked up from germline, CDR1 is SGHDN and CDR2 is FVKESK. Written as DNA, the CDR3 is TGTGCCAGCAGCGACGGGGGAAACATTCAGTACTTC. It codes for CASSDGGNIQYF.

The CDR3 is CASSLRGVDEQFF. The CDR3 region has the DNA TGCGCCAGCAGCTTGCGGGGGGTCGATGAGCAGTTCTTC. The chain carries TRBV5-1 and TRBJ2-1; TRBD2 matches at 7 bases. The CDR3 sequence is 13 residues long. V trimming: 1 base; J trimming: 8 bases; junction bases outside the gene matches: 3. From germline, CDR1 is SGHRS and CDR2 YFSETQ.

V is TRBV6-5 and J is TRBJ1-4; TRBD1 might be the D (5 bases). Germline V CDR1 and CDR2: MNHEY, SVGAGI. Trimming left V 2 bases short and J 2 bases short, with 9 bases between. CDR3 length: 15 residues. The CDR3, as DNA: TGTGCCAGCAGTTACGGCGCAGGGACTAATGAAAAACTGTTTTTT. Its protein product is CASSYGAGTNEKLFF.

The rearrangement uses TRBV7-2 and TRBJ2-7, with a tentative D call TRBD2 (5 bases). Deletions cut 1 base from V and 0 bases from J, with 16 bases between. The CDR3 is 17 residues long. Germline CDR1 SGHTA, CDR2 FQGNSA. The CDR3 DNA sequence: TGTGCCAGCAGCTTAGAGTCCGTAGGACTGAGCTCCTACGAGCAGTACTTC. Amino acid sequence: CASSLESVGLSSYEQYF.

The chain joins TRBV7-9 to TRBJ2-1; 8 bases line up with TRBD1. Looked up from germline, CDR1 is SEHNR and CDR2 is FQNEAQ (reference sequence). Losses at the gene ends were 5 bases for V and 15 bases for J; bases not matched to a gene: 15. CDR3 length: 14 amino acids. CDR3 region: CASSKDREVPRLFF. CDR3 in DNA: TGTGCCAGCAGCAAGGACAGGGAAGTCCCCAGGTTGTTCTTC.

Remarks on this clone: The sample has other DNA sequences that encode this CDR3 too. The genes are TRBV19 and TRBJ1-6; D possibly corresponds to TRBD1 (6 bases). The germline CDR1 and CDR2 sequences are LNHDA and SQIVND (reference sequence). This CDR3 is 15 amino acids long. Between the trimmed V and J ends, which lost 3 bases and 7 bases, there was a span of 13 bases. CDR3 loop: CASSITGQQNSPLHF. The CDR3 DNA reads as TGTGCCAGTAGTATTACGGGACAACAAAATTCACCCCTCCACTTT. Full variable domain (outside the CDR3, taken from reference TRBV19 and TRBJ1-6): DGGITQSPKYLFRKEGQNVTLSCEQNLNHDAMYWYRQDPGQGLRLIYYSQIVNDFQKGDIAEGYSVSREKKESFPLTVTSAQKNPTAFYLCASSITGQQNSPLHFGNGTRLTVT.

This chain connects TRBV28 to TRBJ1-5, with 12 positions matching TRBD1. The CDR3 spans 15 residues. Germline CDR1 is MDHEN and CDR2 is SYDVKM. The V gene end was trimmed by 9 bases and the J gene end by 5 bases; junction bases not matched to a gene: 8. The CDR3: CASRRDRGLHQPQHF. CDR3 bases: TGTGCCAGTCGCCGGGACAGGGGGCTTCATCAGCCCCAGCATTTT. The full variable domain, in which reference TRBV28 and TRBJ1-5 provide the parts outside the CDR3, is DVKVTQSSRYLVKRTGEKVFLECVQDMDHENMFWYRQDPGLGLRLIYFSYDVKMKEKGDIPEGYSVSREKKERFSLILESASTNQTSMYLCASRRDRGLHQPQHFGDGTRLSIL.

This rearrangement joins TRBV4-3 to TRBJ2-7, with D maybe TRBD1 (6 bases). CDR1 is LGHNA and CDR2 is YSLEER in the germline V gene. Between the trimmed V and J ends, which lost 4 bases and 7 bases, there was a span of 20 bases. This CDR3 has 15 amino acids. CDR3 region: CASSPNRDGVGEQYF. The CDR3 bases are TGCGCCAGCAGCCCCAACAGGGATGGTGTCGGGGAGCAGTACTTC.

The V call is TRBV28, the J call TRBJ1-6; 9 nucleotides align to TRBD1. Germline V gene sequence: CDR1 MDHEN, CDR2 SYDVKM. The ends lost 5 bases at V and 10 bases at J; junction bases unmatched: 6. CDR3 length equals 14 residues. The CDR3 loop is CASSTGTGLSPLHF. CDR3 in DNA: TGTGCCAGCAGTACCGGGACAGGGCTATCACCCCTCCACTTT.

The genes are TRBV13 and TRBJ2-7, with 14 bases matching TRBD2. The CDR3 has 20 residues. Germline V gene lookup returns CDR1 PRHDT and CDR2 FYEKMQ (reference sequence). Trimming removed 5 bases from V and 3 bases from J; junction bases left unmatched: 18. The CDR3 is CASSRRPPGLAGEGFYEQYF. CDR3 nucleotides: TGTGCCAGCAGCCGACGACCCCCGGGACTAGCGGGGGAGGGTTTCTACGAGCAGTACTTC.

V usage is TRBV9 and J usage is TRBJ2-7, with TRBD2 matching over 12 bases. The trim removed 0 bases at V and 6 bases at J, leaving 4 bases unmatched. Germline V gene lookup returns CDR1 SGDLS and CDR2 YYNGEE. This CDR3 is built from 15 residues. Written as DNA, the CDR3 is TGTGCCAGCAGCGTAGCTAGCGGGGGGGCATCCGAGCAGTACTTC. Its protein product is CASSVASGGASEQYF.

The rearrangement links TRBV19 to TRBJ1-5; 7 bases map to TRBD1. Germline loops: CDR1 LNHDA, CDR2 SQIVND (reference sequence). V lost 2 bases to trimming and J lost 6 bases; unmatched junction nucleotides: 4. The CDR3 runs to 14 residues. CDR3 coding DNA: TGTGCCAGTAGTATACAGGGGGTGGGTCAGCCCCAGCATTTT. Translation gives CASSIQGVGQPQHF.

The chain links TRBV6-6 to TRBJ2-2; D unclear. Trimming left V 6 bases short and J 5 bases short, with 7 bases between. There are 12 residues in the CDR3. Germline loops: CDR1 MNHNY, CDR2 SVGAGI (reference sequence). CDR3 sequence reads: CASSRSTGELFF. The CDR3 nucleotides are TGTGCCAGCAGCCGGTCAACCGGGGAGCTGTTTTTT.

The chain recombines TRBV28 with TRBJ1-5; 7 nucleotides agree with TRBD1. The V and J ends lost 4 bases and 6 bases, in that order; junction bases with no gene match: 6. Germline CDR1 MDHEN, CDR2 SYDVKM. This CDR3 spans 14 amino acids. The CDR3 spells CASSSDGDSQPQHF. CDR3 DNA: TGTGCCAGCAGTTCAGATGGGGACAGTCAGCCCCAGCATTTT.

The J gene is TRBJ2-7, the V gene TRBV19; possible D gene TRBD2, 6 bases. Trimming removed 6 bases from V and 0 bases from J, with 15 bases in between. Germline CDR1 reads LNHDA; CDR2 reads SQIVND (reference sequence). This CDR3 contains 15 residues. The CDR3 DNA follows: TGTGCCAGTAGAGAGAGACTAGGGAACTCCTACGAGCAGTACTTC. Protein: CASRERLGNSYEQYF.

The CDR3 spells CASSYHRDRKVNTEAFF. In DNA, the CDR3 is TGTGCCAGCAGTTACCACAGGGACAGGAAGGTAAACACTGAAGCTTTCTTT. This rearrangement joins TRBV6-2 or TRBV6-3 to TRBJ1-1, with 8 bases identical to TRBD1. Germline V lookup: CDR1 MNHEY, CDR2 SVGEGT. The CDR3 runs 17 residues. Unmatched junction bases numbered 10, after V lost 2 bases and J lost 2 bases.

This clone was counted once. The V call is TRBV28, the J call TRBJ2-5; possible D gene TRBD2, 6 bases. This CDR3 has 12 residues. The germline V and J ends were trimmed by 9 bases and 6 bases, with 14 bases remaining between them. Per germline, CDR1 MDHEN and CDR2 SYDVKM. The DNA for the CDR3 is TGTGCCAGTAGGTCCGGGAGCAAGACCCAGTACTTC. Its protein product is CASRSGSKTQYF.

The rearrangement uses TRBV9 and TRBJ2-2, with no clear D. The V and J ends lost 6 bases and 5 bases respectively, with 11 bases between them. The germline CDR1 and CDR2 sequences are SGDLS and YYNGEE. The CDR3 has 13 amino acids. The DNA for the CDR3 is TGTGCCAGCACCAGCGCGTGGACCGGGGAGCTGTTTTTT. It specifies CASTSAWTGELFF.

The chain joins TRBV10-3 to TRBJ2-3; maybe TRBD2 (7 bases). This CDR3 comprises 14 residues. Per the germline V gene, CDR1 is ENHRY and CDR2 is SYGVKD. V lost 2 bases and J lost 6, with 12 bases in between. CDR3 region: CAISEGGAMDTQYF. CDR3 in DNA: TGTGCCATCAGTGAGGGGGGGGCGATGGATACGCAGTATTTT.

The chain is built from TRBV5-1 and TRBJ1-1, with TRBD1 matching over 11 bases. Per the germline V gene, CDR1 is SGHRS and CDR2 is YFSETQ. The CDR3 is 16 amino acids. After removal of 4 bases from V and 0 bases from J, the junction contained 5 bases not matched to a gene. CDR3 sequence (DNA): TGCGCCAGCAGCCAAAGGACAGGGGGCCTGAACACTGAAGCTTTCTTT. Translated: CASSQRTGGLNTEAFF.

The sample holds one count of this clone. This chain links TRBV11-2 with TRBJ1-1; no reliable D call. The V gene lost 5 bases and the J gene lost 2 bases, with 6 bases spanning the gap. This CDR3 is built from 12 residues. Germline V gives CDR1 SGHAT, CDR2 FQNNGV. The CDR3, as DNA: TGTGCCAGCAGCCGACAAAACACTGAAGCTTTCTTT. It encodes CASSRQNTEAFF.

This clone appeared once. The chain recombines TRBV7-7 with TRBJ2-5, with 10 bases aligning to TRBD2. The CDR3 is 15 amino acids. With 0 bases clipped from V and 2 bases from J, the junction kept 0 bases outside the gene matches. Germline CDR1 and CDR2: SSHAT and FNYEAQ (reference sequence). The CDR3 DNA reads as TGTGCCAGCAGCTTAGCAGCGGGGGGGCAAGAGACCCAGTACTTC. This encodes CASSLAAGGQETQYF.